This TCR beta chain came from a study of PD-L1 blockade in urothelial cancer. As for the study in general: Among blood samples, the median T cell count was some 150,000.

Clones were sequenced by immunoSEQ multiplex PCR, and TCRdb holds only the in-frame ones, with some missing. Of 35,000 to 45,000 clones listed, about 89% were seen once; the top ten hold around 10%. In the case of this clone: No antigen is known for it.

Per germline, CDR1 MDHEN and CDR2 SYDVKM. The V end was cut by 3 bases, the J end by 4 bases, with 12 bases between. CDR3 length equals 14 residues. Noted time point: pretreatment peripheral blood. Study-wide results and caveats: Patients with durable benefit had greater blood expansion of tumor-associated TCR clones 3 weeks into treatment.

The TCR was taken from a woman aged 55-75 years with urothelial cancer. The chain is built from TRBV28 and TRBJ1-1, with no clear D. The sequences come from PBMCs, collected around atezolizumab (anti-PD-L1) treatment. The CDR3 here is CASSFRLVGTEAFF. In DNA, the CDR3 is TGTGCCAGCAGTTTTAGACTCGTGGGCACTGAAGCTTTCTTT.